Below, 5 T cell receptor beta chains from the same sample are listed, as sequenced in a study of response to subunit inactivated influenza vaccine. MiXCR was run by TCRdb on the RT-PCR reads, yielding one entry per CDR3 protein. The repertoire holds around 200,000 distinct CDR3 sequences, with over 13% as singletons. This material consisted of CD8+ T cells sorted from PBMCs, taken approximately 5 days after vaccination. Receptors were obtained from a man aged 50-59 years who received an inactivated influenza vaccine.

The rearrangement joins TRBV7-8 to TRBJ1-4; 9 bases are a match to TRBD1. Germline V gene sequence: CDR1 SGHVS, CDR2 FQNEAQ. This CDR3 comprises 15 residues. J lost 10 bases, V lost 5 bases, and 11 bases had no gene match. CDR3 coding DNA: TGTGCCAGCAGCCTGACAGGGGGTCTAGGAGGAAAACTGTTTTTT. This encodes CASSLTGGLGGKLFF.

This clonotype has just a few counts. At one end the junction does not follow the germline gene, possibly because of a read error. The V call is TRBV6-1, the J call TRBJ2-1; D is possibly TRBD2 (7 bases). Germline-derived CDR1 and CDR2 are MNHNS and SASEGT. There are 17 residues in the CDR3. Here the CDR3 reads CASREGGSAGVYNEQFF. CDR3 nucleotide sequence: TGTGCCAGCAGGGAAGGGGGTTCGGCGGGAGTCTACAATGAGCAGTTCTTC.

The chain is built from TRBV7-9 and TRBJ2-7; 8 bases are a match to TRBD1. The V segment lost 10 bases and the J segment 4 bases; nucleotides outside the gene matches: 18. The CDR3 contains 16 residues. CDR1 and CDR2 from the germline V gene are SEHNR and FQNEAQ (reference sequence). The CDR3 region is CATHPPGAGGRYEQYF. The CDR3 nucleotides are TGTGCCACCCACCCGCCGGGGGCAGGGGGCAGGTACGAGCAGTACTTC.

The chain employs TRBV11-2 and TRBJ2-7; the D gene is possibly TRBD1 (6 bases). Trimming removed 7 bases at V and 3 bases at J, with 13 bases between. This CDR3 is built from 13 residues. Germline V CDR1 and CDR2: SGHAT, FQNNGV. The CDR3 protein is CASTYGTNYEQYF. The CDR3 nucleotides are TGTGCCAGCACCTACGGGACAAACTACGAGCAGTACTTC.

The gene calls are TRBV28 and TRBJ2-3; the D is unclear. Germline CDR1 reads MDHEN; CDR2 reads SYDVKM. Trimming took 6 bases from V and 2 from J, leaving 15 bases between them. There are 15 residues in the CDR3. CDR3 loop: CASSDPRLYTDTQYF. CDR3 DNA sequence: TGTGCCAGCAGCGACCCACGGCTTTACACAGATACGCAGTATTTT.